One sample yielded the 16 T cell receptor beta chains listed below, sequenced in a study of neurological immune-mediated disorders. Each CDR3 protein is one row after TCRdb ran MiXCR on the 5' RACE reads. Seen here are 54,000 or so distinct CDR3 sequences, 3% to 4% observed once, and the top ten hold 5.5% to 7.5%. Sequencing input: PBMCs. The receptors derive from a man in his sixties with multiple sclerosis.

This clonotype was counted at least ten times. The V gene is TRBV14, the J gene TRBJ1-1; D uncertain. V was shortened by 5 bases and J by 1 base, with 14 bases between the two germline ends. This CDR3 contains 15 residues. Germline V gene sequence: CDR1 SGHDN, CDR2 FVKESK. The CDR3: CASSSISRANTEAFF. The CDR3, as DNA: TGTGCCAGCAGCTCTATCTCTCGAGCGAACACTGAAGCTTTCTTT.

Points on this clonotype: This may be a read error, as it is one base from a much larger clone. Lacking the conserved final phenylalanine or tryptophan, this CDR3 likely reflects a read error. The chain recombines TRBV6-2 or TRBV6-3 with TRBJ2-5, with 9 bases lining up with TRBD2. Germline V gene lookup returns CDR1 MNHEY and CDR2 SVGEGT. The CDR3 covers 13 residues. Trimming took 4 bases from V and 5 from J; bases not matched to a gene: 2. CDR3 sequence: CASSSSGAETQYV. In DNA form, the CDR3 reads TGTGCCAGCAGTTCTAGCGGGGCTGAGACCCAGTACGTC.

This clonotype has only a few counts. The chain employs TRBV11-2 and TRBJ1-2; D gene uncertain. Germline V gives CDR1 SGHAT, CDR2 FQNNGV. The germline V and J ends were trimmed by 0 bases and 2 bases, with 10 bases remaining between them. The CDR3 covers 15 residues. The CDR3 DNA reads TGTGCCAGCAGCTTAGAGGCACTAAGGAACTATGGCTACACCTTC. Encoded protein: CASSLEALRNYGYTF. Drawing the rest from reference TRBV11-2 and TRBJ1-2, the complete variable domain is EAGVAQSPRYKIIEKRQSVAFWCNPISGHATLYWYQQILGQGPKLLIQFQNNGVVDDSQLPKDRFSAERLKGVDSTLKIQPAKLEDSAVYLCASSLEALRNYGYTFGSGTRLTVV.

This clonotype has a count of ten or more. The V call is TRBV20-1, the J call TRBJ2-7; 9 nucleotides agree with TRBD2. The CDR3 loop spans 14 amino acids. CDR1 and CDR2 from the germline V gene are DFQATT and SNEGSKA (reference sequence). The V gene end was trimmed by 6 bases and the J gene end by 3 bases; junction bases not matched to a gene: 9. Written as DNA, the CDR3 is TGCAGTGCCGACGTAGCGGGAGCGGTCTACGAGCAGTACTTC. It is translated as CSADVAGAVYEQYF.

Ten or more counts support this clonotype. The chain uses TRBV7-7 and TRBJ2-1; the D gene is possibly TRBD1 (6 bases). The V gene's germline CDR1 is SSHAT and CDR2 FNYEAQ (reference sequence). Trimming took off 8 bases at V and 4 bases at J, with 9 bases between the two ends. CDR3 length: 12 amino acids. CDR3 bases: TGTGCCAGCCCGGACAGTTACAATGAGCAGTTCTTC. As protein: CASPDSYNEQFF.

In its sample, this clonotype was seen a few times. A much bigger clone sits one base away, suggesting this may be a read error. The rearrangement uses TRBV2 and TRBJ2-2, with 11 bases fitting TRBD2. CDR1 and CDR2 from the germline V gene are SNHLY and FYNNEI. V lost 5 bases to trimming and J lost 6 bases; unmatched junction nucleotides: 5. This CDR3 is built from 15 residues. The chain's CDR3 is CASSQTSGSAGELFF. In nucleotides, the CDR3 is TGTGCCAGCAGTCAAACTAGCGGGAGTGCCGGGGAGCTGTTTTTT.

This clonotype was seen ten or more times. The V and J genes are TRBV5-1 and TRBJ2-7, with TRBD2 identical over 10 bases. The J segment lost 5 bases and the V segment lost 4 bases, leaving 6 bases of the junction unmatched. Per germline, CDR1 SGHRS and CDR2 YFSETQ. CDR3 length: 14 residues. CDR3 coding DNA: TGCGCCAGCAGCCTGTTCCTAGCGGGAGACGAGCAGTACTTC. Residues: CASSLFLAGDEQYF.

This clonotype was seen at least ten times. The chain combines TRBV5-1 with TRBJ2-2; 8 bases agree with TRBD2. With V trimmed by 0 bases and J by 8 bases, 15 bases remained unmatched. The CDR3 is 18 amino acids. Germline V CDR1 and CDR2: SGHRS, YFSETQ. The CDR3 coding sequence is TGCGCCAGCAGCTTGGACAATCCGGGGGGGCCGACGTCAGGGGAGCTGTTTTTT. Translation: CASSLDNPGGPTSGELFF. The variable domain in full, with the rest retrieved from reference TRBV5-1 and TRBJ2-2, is KAGVTQTPRYLIKTRGQQVTLSCSPISGHRSVSWYQQTPGQGLQFLFEYFSETQRNKGNFPGRFSGRQFSNSRSEMNVSTLELGDSALYLCASSLDNPGGPTSGELFFGEGSRLTVL.

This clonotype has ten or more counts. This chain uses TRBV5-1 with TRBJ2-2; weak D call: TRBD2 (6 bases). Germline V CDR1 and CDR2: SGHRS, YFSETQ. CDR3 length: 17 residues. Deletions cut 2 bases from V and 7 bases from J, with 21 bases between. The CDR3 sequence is CASSLNRDFFKGGELFF. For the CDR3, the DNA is TGCGCCAGCAGCTTAAACCGGGACTTCTTTAAGGGCGGGGAGCTGTTTTTT.

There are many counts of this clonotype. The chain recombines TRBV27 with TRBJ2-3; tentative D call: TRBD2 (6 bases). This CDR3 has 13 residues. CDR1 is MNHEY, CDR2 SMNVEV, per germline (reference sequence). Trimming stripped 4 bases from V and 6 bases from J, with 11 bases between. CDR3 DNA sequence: TGTGCCAGCAGTTGGACCCGGGGGGATACGCAGTATTTT. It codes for CASSWTRGDTQYF.

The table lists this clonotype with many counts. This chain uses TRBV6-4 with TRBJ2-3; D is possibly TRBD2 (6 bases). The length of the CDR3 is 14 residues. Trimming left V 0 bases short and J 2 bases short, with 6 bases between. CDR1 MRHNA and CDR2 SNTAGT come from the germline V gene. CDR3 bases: TGTGCCAGCAGTGACTCGCGGGACACAGATACGCAGTATTTT. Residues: CASSDSRDTDTQYF.

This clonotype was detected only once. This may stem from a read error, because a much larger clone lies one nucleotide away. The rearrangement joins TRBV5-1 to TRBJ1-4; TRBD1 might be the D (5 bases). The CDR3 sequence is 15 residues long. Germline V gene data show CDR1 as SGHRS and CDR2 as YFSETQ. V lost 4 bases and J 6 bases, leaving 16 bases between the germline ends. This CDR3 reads CASSVVRGGDEKLFF. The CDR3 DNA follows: TGCGCCAGCAGCGTCGTACGGGGCGGTGATGAAAAACTGTTTTTT.

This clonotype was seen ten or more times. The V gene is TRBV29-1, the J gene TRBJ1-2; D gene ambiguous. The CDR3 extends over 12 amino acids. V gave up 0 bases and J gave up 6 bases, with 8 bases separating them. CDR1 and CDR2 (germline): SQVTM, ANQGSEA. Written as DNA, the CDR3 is TGCAGCGTTGAAGATGGCGGCCATGGCTACACCTTC. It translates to CSVEDGGHGYTF.

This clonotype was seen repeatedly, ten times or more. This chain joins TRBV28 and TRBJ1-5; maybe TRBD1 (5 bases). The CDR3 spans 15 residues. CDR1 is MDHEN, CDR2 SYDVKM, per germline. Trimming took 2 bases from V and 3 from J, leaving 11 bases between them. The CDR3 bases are TGTGCCAGCAGTTTAAAGGGGCCCTTCAATCAGCCCCAGCATTTT. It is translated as CASSLKGPFNQPQHF.

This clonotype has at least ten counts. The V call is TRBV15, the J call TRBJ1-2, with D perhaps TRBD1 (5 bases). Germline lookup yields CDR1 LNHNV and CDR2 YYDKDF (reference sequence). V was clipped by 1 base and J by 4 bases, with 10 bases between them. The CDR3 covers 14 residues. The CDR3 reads CATSRVGTVYGYTF. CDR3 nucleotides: TGTGCCACCAGCAGAGTCGGGACGGTCTATGGCTACACCTTC. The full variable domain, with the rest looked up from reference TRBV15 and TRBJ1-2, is DAMVIQNPRYQVTQFGKPVTLSCSQTLNHNVMYWYQQKSSQAPKLLFHYYDKDFNNEADTPDNFQSRRPNTSFCFLDIRSPGLGDTAMYLCATSRVGTVYGYTFGSGTRLTVV.

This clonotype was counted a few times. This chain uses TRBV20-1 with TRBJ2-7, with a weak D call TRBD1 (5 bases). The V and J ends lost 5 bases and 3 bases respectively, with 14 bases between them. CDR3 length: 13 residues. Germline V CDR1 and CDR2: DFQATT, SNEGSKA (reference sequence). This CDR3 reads CSAPFQGIYEQYF. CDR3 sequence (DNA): TGCAGTGCTCCTTTCCAGGGTATCTACGAGCAGTACTTC.